This T cell receptor beta chain was sequenced in a study of OX40 agonist ivuxolimab in advanced cancers. Broadly, across the study: Ivuxolimab, which targeted the costimulatory receptor OX40 (CD134), was an agonistic, fully human IgG2 monoclonal antibody. Intravenous ivuxolimab was administered to patients every 2 weeks at six dose levels: 0.01, 0.1, 0.3, 1.5, 3 and 10 mg/kg. Of the approximately 54 patients in dose escalation, some 19 had hepatocellular carcinoma, some 15 had melanoma, 9 had renal cell carcinoma and 9 had head and neck cancer. The dose-escalation cohort was 80% to 90% male with a mean age of about 58 years, ranging from about 23 to 85. Patients were allowed to have had prior anti-PD-1, anti-PD-L1 or anti-CTLA-4 therapy, and less than 45% of the dose-escalation patients had previously received checkpoint inhibitors. Partial responses were achieved by three dose-escalation patients, of whom one had hepatocellular carcinoma and two had cutaneous melanoma. Peripheral TCRbeta sequencing aimed to test whether ivuxolimab altered TCR sequence diversity and caused clonal T-cell expansion. The paper describes the monotherapy dose-escalation part (N ≈ 51 patients) of the phase I trial of ivuxolimab.

Genomic DNA was extracted from sorted cells for sequencing of the TCRbeta CDR3 region. TCRbeta CDR3 regions were sequenced using the immunoSEQ Assay. TCRdb retrieved this table from immuneACCESS and kept in-frame rearrangements only. Not all clones are present; in checked studies, unresolved V genes account for under half, and no reason is known for the remainder. Across this sample there are about 46,000 clones, with around nine tenths seen only once. 14% to 15% of the sample is taken by the ten largest. About this clone itself: This clone's antigen is unknown. One base away there is no much larger clone; base qualities are not given.

Broad study findings and their caveats: Low levels of normalized T-cell clonal expansion were also seen in some patients who did not respond. At doses of 0.1 to 3.0 mg/kg, clonal expansion of both CD4+ and CD8+ blood T cells was observed from baseline to week 6. Partial responders in the 0.1-3.0 mg/kg groups had among the lowest normalized peripheral clonal expansion, especially among CD8+ T cells. The antigen specificity of the clonally expanded peripheral T cells was not determined. On average, CD8+ T cells showed more expanded clones than CD4+ T cells after ivuxolimab.

The trial excluded patients who had a history of autoimmune disease or who were on systemic immunosuppression. Peripheral blood for TCR sequencing was collected from all dose cohorts at baseline, on cycle 4 day 1, and on cycle 7 day 1. Samples came from an open-label, multicenter, first-in-human phase I dose-escalation trial of ivuxolimab. The trial enrolled adults with locally advanced or metastatic head and neck squamous cell, hepatocellular, melanoma or renal cell carcinoma. CD4+ and CD8+ T cells were sorted separately from peripheral blood before TCR sequencing. The source was CD4+ or CD8+ T cells sorted from blood, collected in a trial of the OX40 agonist ivuxolimab. The sequence was collected from an adult with an advanced solid tumor such as melanoma, head and neck, liver or kidney cancer.

Here is the DNA: TGTGCCAGCAGTGCCGCTGGGACAGCCAACTATGGCTACACCTTC. The encoded protein is CASSAAGTANYGYTF. Recombination linked TRBV6-1 to TRBJ1-2, with 7 central nucleotides matching TRBD1. Germline trimming: 4 bases from V, 2 bases from J; junction bases outside gene matches: 7. From its cysteine to its phenylalanine, the CDR3 spans 15 amino acids. Just the 45-base CDR3 DNA is kept, in frame starting at base 1. The germline V gene yields MNHNS for CDR1 and SASEGT for CDR2.